One sample yielded the 26 T cell receptor beta chains listed below, sequenced in a study of patients and donors after allogeneic stem cell transplantation. TCRdb reanalysed the RT-PCR reads using MiXCR and keeps one entry per CDR3 protein. The table lists about 110,000 distinct CDR3 sequences, over 30% of them singletons. The source material was blood, either unsorted or a sorted T cell fraction (not recorded which). The receptors derive from a human donor who was either an allogeneic HSCT recipient or a stem cell or donor lymphocyte infusion donor (not recorded which). It is not recorded whose cells these are; they may come from a transplant donor.

The chain carries TRBV5-4 and TRBJ2-6; D is possibly TRBD2 (5 bases). CDR3 length: 13 amino acids. Trimming took off 10 bases at V and 0 bases at J, with 8 bases between the two ends. CDR1 SGHNT and CDR2 YYREEE come from the germline V gene (reference sequence). CDR3 DNA: TGTGCCGCCCGGGACTCTGGGGCCAACGTCCTGACTTTC. It is translated as CAARDSGANVLTF.

This clonotype has just a few counts. V gene TRBV6-5 combines with J gene TRBJ1-6; 8 nucleotides agree with TRBD1. The V gene end was trimmed by 1 base and the J gene end by 9 bases; junction bases not matched to a gene: 5. Germline values: CDR1 MNHEY, CDR2 SVGAGI. CDR3 length equals 15 residues. CDR3 nucleotide sequence: TGTGCCAGCAGTTACTACGGGACAGGTTCTTCACCCCTCCACTTT. Amino acids: CASSYYGTGSSPLHF.

The V gene is TRBV27, the J gene TRBJ2-5, with D possibly being TRBD2 (5 bases). CDR3 length: 11 residues. V gave up 8 bases and J gave up 5 bases, with 9 bases separating them. Germline loops: CDR1 MNHEY, CDR2 SMNVEV (reference sequence). The CDR3 spells CASGRGETQYF. The CDR3 nucleotides are TGTGCCAGCGGGCGAGGGGAGACCCAGTACTTC.

This clonotype has a handful of counts. The chain joins TRBV6-5 to TRBJ2-3; D remains unclear. The germline CDR1 and CDR2 sequences are MNHEY and SVGAGI. CDR3 length equals 15 residues. The V end lost 4 bases, the J end lost 1 base, and 12 bases lay between the germline ends. CDR3: CASSSGSLGTDTQYF. CDR3 sequence (DNA): TGTGCCAGCAGTTCCGGGTCCCTGGGCACAGATACGCAGTATTTT.

The V and J genes are TRBV27 and TRBJ2-4; TRBD2 might be the D (5 bases). This CDR3 is 14 amino acids long. V lost 4 bases, J lost 3 bases, and 10 bases lay in between. CDR1 MNHEY and CDR2 SMNVEV come from the germline V gene (reference sequence). DNA for the CDR3: TGTGCCAGCAGTTCGTTCGGGGTCAAAAACATTCAGTACTTC. It codes for CASSSFGVKNIQYF.

This clonotype was observed a few times. V is TRBV20-1 and J is TRBJ1-2; a possible D gene is TRBD1 (6 bases). The CDR3 is 15 amino acids. The ends were cut back, 3 bases at V and 2 bases at J, with 16 bases in the middle. Germline assignment: CDR1 DFQATT and CDR2 SNEGSKA (reference sequence). In DNA, the CDR3 is TGCAGTGCTAGTATGAGGGGGACGGACAACTATGGCTACACCTTC. This sequence encodes CSASMRGTDNYGYTF.

The V and J genes are TRBV2 and TRBJ1-5; 7 nucleotides line up with TRBD1. The CDR3 loop spans 17 amino acids. Germline assignment: CDR1 SNHLY and CDR2 FYNNEI. The trim removed 6 bases at V and 1 base at J, leaving 12 bases unmatched. CDR3 residues: CASSPIQGGRSNQPQHF. In DNA, the CDR3 is TGTGCCAGCAGCCCAATTCAGGGGGGCCGGAGCAATCAGCCCCAGCATTTT.

This rearrangement joins TRBV12-3 or TRBV12-4 to TRBJ2-5, with D possibly being TRBD2 (6 bases). Trimming left V 5 bases short and J 1 base short, with 14 bases between. The CDR3 covers 15 residues. The CDR3: CASSPGRGSQETQYF. CDR3 nucleotide sequence: TGTGCCAGCAGTCCCGGGCGGGGAAGCCAAGAGACCCAGTACTTC.

V is TRBV10-3 and J is TRBJ1-1; D perhaps matches TRBD1 (5 bases). Trimming left V 0 bases short and J 4 bases short, with 9 bases between. The CDR3 is 14 residues long. Germline V lookup: CDR1 ENHRY, CDR2 SYGVKD. CDR3 DNA: TGTGCCATCAGTGAGTCGTCCGGGGGCACTGAAGCTTTCTTT. Protein product: CAISESSGGTEAFF.

The V call is TRBV12-3 or TRBV12-4, the J call TRBJ1-2; 9 nucleotides match TRBD1. The V gene end was trimmed by 10 bases and the J gene end by 8 bases; junction bases not matched to a gene: 8. The CDR3 sequence is 12 residues long. The DNA for the CDR3 is TGTGCCACACGGACAGGGGCGAGGGGCTACACCTTC. Translation: CATRTGARGYTF.

The chain uses TRBV10-3 and TRBJ1-3; D gene uncertain. Deletions cut 4 bases from V and 4 bases from J, with 17 bases between. CDR3 length: 16 residues. Germline lookup yields CDR1 ENHRY and CDR2 SYGVKD. CDR3 sequence reads: CAISVNAGTTGNTIYF. CDR3 in DNA: TGTGCCATCAGTGTTAACGCGGGAACCACGGGAAACACCATATATTTT.

The chain carries TRBV4-3 and TRBJ2-7; the D gene could be TRBD1 or TRBD2 (5 bases each). This CDR3 comprises 14 residues. Trimming took off 0 bases at V and 3 bases at J, with 9 bases between the two ends. Germline lookup yields CDR1 LGHNA and CDR2 YSLEER. CDR3 loop: CASSQEPGSYEQYF. Written as DNA, the CDR3 is TGCGCCAGCAGCCAAGAACCAGGGAGCTACGAGCAGTACTTC.

The chain carries TRBV29-1 and TRBJ2-1; 10 bases agree with TRBD1. V lost 6 bases, J lost 6 bases, and 5 bases stayed unmatched. Germline V gene lookup returns CDR1 SQVTM and CDR2 ANQGSEA. The CDR3 totals 13 residues. The CDR3 here is CSVRDRGPNEQFF. The CDR3 coding sequence is TGCAGCGTCCGGGACAGGGGTCCCAATGAGCAGTTCTTC.

This clonotype was detected only a few times. CDR3 coding DNA: TGTGCCAGCAGCTTACTCACAGGTGGTGGCTACACCTTC. This codes for CASSLLTGGGYTF. The chain links TRBV7-2 to TRBJ1-2; tentative D call: TRBD1 (5 bases). Germline V gene lookup returns CDR1 SGHTA and CDR2 FQGNSA. The CDR3 contains 13 residues. Trimming removed 2 bases from V and 7 bases from J, with 11 bases in between.

V gene TRBV9 combines with J gene TRBJ2-3, with 8 bases aligning to TRBD2. The V gene's germline CDR1 is SGDLS and CDR2 YYNGEE. The V gene end was trimmed by 2 bases and the J gene end by 6 bases; junction bases not matched to a gene: 8. This CDR3 has 15 residues. CDR3 bases: TGTGCCAGCAGCGTCAGCGGGAGTGTGACGGATACGCAGTATTTT. It codes for CASSVSGSVTDTQYF.

This clonotype turned up a few times. The rearrangement joins TRBV5-1 to TRBJ2-1; D uncertain. CDR1 is SGHRS, CDR2 YFSETQ, per germline. V lost 0 bases to trimming and J lost 9 bases, with 10 bases between them. The CDR3 extends over 13 amino acids. The CDR3 loop is CASSLVPEIEQFF. DNA for the CDR3: TGCGCCAGCAGCTTGGTCCCAGAGATTGAGCAGTTCTTC.

This chain uses TRBV6-6 with TRBJ1-2; a possible D gene is TRBD1 (6 bases). V was clipped by 0 bases and J by 14 bases, with 22 bases between them. The length of the CDR3 is 15 residues. Germline-derived CDR1 and CDR2 are MNHNY and SVGAGI (reference sequence). The CDR3 DNA is TGTGCCAGCAGTTACTCGATATCCGGGGACACCCCAGGTACCTTC. It is translated as CASSYSISGDTPGTF.

The chain employs TRBV12-3 or TRBV12-4 and TRBJ1-1; 10 bases agree with TRBD1. The CDR3 runs 15 residues. After removal of 5 bases from V and 4 bases from J, the junction contained 7 bases not matched to a gene. The CDR3 spells CASSMGQGLTTEAFF. Here the CDR3 DNA reads TGTGCCAGCAGTATGGGACAGGGGTTGACCACTGAAGCTTTCTTT.

There are a few counts of this clonotype. CDR3 bases: TGTGCCAGCAGTTTGGGCAGGTTGACGAACACCGGGGAGCTGTTTTTT. As protein: CASSLGRLTNTGELFF. The V gene is TRBV12-3 or TRBV12-4, the J gene TRBJ2-2; D is unclear. V was cut by 3 bases and J by 0 bases, with 11 bases left in between. The length of the CDR3 is 16 residues.

This chain links TRBV25-1 with TRBJ1-6; no clear D. The CDR3 is 12 residues long. Per the germline V gene, CDR1 is MGHDK and CDR2 is SYGVNS. With 2 bases removed from V and 18 bases from J, the gap between germline ends came to 14 bases. CDR3 in DNA: TGTGCCAGCAGTGAAGGAAACAGAGTGGCCCACTTT. This encodes CASSEGNRVAHF.

This clonotype appeared once. This sequence joins TRBV20-1 and TRBJ1-1, with D unclear. The V end lost 0 bases, the J end lost 8 bases, and 4 bases lay between the germline ends. CDR1 is DFQATT and CDR2 is SNEGSKA in the germline V gene (reference sequence). This CDR3 has 10 residues. The chain's CDR3 is CSARDLEAFF. CDR3 bases: TGCAGTGCTAGAGATCTCGAAGCTTTCTTT.

This clonotype came up a few times. The chain recombines TRBV7-9 with TRBJ1-3, with D perhaps TRBD1 (5 bases). CDR1 is SEHNR and CDR2 is FQNEAQ in the germline V gene (reference sequence). The V gene lost 3 bases and the J gene lost 8 bases, with 17 bases spanning the gap. The length of the CDR3 is 15 residues. The CDR3 sequence is CASSLGRTPGDTIYF. CDR3 bases: TGTGCCAGCAGCTTGGGGCGCACCCCGGGAGACACCATATATTTT.

The rearrangement joins TRBV6-5 to TRBJ1-6; D call uncertain. In germline, CDR1 is MNHEY, CDR2 SVGAGI. This CDR3 is built from 15 residues. V was clipped by 6 bases and J by 4 bases, with 13 bases between them. CDR3 loop: CASREGHMYNSPLHF. The CDR3 nucleotides are TGTGCCAGCAGGGAGGGCCATATGTATAATTCACCCCTCCACTTT.

The genes are TRBV4-2 and TRBJ2-7; TRBD1 or TRBD2 may be the D gene (5 bases each). Germline CDR1 is LGHNA and CDR2 is YNFKEQ. This CDR3 region has 14 residues. Trimming shortened V by 2 bases and J by 3 bases, and 11 bases separated the two germline ends. The CDR3 coding sequence is TGTGCCAGCAGCCAACCGGGACGGGACTACGAGCAGTACTTC. This translates into CASSQPGRDYEQYF.

The CDR3 DNA follows: TGTGCCAGCAGCTTAGTGGGGCGGGCCTCAGGGGGAGATACGCAGTATTTT. This gives the protein CASSLVGRASGGDTQYF. The chain combines TRBV7-2 with TRBJ2-3, with 7 bases fitting TRBD1. CDR3 length: 17 amino acids. After removal of 1 base from V and 5 bases from J, the junction contained 12 bases not matched to a gene. Germline V gene lookup returns CDR1 SGHTA and CDR2 FQGNSA.

In its sample, this clonotype was seen a few times. The rearrangement links TRBV5-1 to TRBJ1-4, with 10 bases lining up with TRBD1. Germline V gene data show CDR1 as SGHRS and CDR2 as YFSETQ. V shed 4 bases, J shed 7 bases, and the junction held 7 bases outside the gene matches. The CDR3 runs to 15 residues. In DNA, the CDR3 is TGCGCCAGCAGCCCCGGACAGGGGGATCCTGAAAAACTGTTTTTT. This encodes CASSPGQGDPEKLFF.